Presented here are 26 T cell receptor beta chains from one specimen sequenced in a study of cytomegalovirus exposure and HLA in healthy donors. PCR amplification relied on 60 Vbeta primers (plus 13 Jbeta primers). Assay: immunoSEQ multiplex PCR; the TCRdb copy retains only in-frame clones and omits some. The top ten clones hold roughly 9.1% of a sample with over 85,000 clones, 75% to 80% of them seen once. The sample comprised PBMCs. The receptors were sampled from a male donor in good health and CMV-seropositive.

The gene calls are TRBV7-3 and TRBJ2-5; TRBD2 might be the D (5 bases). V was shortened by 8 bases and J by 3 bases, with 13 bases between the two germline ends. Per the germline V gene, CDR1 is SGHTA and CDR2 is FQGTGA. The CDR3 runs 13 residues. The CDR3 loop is CASRRGREETQYF. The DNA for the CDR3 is TGTGCCAGCCGCCGAGGGAGAGAAGAGACCCAGTACTTC. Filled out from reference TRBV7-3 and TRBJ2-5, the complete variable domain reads GAGVSQTPSNKVTEKGKYVELRCDPISGHTALYWYRQSLGQGPEFLIYFQGTGAADDSGLPNDRFFAVRPEGSVSTLKIQRTERGDSAVYLCASRRGREETQYFGPGTRLLVL.

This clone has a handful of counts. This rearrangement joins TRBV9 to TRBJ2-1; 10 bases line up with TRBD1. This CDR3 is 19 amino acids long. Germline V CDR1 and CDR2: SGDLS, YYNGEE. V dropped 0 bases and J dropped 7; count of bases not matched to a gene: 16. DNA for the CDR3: TGTGCCAGCAGCGTAGTAGACAGGGGGCGACCAGCGGGAGTTAATGAGCAGTTCTTC. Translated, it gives CASSVVDRGRPAGVNEQFF.

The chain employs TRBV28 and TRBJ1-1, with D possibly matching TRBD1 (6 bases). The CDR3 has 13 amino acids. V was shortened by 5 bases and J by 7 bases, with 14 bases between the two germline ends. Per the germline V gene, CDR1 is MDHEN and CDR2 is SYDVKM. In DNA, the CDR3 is TGTGCCAGCAGTCTCGGACAGCTCTATGAAGCTTTCTTT. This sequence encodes CASSLGQLYEAFF.

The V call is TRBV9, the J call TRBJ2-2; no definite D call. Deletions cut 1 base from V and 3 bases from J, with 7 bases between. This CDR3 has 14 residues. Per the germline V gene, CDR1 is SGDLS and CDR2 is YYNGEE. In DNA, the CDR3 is TGTGCCAGCAGCGTACTAGTTTACACCGGGGAGCTGTTTTTT. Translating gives CASSVLVYTGELFF.

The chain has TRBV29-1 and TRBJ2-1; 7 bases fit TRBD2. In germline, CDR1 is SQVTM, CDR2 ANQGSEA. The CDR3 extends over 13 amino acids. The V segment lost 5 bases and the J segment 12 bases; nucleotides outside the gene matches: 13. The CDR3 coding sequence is TGCAGCGTTATTTACGGGAGGTGGTACGGGCAGTTCTTC. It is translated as CSVIYGRWYGQFF.

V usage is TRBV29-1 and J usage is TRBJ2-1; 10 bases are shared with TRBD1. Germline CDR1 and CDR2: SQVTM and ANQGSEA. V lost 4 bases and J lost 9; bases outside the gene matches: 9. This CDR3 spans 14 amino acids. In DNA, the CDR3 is TGCAGCGTTGTTAGGGACAGGGGATCAAGTGAGCAGTTCTTC. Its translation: CSVVRDRGSSEQFF.

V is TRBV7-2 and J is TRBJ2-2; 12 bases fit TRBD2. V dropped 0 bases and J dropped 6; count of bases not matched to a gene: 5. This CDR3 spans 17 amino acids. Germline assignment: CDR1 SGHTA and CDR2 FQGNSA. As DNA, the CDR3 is TGTGCCAGCAGCTTAGCCCGACTAGCGGGAGCGGCCGGGGAGCTGTTTTTT. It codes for CASSLARLAGAAGELFF.

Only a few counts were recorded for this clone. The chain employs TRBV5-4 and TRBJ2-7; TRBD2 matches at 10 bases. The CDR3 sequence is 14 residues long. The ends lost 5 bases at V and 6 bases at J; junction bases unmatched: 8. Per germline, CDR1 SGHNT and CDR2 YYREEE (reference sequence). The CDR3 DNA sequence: TGTGCCAGCAGTGCAAGCGGGAGGGCCCGCGAGCAGTACTTC. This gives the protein CASSASGRAREQYF.

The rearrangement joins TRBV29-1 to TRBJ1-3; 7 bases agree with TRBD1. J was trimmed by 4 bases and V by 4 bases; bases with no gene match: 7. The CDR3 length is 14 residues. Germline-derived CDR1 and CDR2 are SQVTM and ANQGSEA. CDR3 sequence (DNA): TGCAGCGTTGCACGACAGGGAACAGGAAACACCATATATTTT. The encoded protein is CSVARQGTGNTIYF.

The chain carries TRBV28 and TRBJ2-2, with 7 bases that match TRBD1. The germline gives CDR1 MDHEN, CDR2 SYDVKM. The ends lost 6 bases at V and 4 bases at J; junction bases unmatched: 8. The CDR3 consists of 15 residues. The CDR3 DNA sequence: TGTGCCAGCAGGGAATACAGGGGAAGCACCGGGGAGCTGTTTTTT. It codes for CASREYRGSTGELFF.

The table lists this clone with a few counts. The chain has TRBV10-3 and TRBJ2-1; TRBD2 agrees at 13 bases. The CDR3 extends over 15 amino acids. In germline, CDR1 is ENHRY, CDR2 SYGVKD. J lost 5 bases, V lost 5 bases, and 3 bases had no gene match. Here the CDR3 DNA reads TGTGCCATCAGTAGGACTAGCGGGAGAGACAATGAGCAGTTCTTC. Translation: CAISRTSGRDNEQFF.

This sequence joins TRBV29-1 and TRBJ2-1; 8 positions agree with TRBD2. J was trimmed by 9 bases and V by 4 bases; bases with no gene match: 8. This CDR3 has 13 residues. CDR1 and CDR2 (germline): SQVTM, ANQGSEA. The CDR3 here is CSVGIAGLGEQFF. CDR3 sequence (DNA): TGCAGCGTTGGAATAGCGGGATTGGGTGAGCAGTTCTTC.

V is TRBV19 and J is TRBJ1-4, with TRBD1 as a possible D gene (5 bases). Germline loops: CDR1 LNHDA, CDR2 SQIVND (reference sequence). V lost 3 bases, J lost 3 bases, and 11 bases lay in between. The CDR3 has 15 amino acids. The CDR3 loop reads CASSIDSGSNEKLFF. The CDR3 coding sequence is TGTGCCAGTAGTATTGACAGCGGGTCTAATGAAAAACTGTTTTTT.

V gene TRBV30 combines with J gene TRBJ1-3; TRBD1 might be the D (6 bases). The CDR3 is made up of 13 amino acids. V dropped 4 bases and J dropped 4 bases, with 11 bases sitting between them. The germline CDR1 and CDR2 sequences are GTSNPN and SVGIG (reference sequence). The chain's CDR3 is CAWTGDSGNTIYF. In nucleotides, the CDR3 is TGTGCCTGGACAGGGGATTCGGGAAACACCATATATTTT.

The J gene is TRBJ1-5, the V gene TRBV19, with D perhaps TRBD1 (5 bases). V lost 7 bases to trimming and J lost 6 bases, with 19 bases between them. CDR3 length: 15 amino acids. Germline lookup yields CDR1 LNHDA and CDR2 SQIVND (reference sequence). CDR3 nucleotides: TGTGCCAGTAAAGCGACGGGGGAGAGATCTCAGCCCCAGCATTTT. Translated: CASKATGERSQPQHF.

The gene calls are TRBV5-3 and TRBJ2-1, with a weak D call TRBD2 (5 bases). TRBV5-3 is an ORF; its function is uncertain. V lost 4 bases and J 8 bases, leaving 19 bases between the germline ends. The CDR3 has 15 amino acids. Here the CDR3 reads CARSLGRRHFDEQFF. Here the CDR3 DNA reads TGTGCCAGAAGCCTTGGAAGGAGGCATTTCGATGAGCAGTTCTTC.

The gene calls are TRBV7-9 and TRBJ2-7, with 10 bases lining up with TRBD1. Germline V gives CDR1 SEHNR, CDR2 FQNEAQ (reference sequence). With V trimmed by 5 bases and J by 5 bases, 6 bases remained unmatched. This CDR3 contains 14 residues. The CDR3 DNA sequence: TGTGCCAGCAGCACGGGACAGGGGATCCACGAGCAGTACTTC. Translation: CASSTGQGIHEQYF.

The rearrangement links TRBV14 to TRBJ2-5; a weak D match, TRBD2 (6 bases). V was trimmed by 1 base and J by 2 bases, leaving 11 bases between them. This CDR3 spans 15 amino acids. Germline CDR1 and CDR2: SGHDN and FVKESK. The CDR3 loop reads CASSQGGTPQETQYF. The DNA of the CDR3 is TGTGCCAGCAGCCAAGGCGGGACTCCACAAGAGACCCAGTACTTC. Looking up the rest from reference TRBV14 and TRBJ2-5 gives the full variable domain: EAGVTQFPSHSVIEKGQTVTLRCDPISGHDNLYWYRRVMGKEIKFLLHFVKESKQDESGMPNNRFLAERTGGTYSTLKVQPAELEDSGVYFCASSQGGTPQETQYFGPGTRLLVL.

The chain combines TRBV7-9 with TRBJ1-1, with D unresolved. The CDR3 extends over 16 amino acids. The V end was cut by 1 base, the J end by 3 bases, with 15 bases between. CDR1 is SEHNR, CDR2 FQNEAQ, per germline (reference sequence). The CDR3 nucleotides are TGTGCCAGCAGCTTAGGCCTTGTGGAGGGAGACACTGAAGCTTTCTTT. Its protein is CASSLGLVEGDTEAFF.

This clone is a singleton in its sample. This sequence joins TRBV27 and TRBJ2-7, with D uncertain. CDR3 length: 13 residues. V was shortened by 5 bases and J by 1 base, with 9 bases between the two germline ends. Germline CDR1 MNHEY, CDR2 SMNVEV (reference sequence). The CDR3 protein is CASSVVASYEQYF. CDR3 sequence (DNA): TGTGCCAGCAGTGTGGTGGCTTCCTACGAGCAGTACTTC.

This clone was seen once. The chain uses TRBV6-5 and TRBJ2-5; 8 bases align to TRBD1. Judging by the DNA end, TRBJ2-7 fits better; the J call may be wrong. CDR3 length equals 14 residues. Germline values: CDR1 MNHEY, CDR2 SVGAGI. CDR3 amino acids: CASSYSTGAYEQYF. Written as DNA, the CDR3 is TGTGCCAGCAGTTACTCGACAGGGGCCTACGAGCAGTACTTC.

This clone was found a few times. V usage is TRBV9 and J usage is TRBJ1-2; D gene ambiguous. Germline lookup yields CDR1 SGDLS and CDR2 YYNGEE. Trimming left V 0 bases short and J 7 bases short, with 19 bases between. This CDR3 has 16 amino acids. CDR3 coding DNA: TGTGCCAGCAGCGTAGATTTGGCTCCCCACTACTCTGGCTACACCTTC. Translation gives CASSVDLAPHYSGYTF.

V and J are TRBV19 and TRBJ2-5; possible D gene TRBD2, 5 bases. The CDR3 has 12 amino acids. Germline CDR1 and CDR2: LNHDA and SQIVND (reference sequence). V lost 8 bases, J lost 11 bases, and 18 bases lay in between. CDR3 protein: CASRARPGEQYF. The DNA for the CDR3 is TGTGCCAGTCGCGCCCGTCCTGGGGAGCAGTACTTC.

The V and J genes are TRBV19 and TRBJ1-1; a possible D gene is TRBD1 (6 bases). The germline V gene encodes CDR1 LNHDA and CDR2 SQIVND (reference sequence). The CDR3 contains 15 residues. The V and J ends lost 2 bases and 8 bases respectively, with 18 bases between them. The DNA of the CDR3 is TGTGCCAGTAGTATAATCCCACAGGGCGTAGGAGAAGCTTTCTTT. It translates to CASSIIPQGVGEAFF.

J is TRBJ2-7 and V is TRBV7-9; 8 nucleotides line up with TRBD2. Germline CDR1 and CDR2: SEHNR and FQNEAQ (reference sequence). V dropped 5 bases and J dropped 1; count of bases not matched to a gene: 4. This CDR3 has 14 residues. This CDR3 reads CASSPGGGSYEQYF. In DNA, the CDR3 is TGTGCCAGCAGCCCCGGGGGGGGATCCTACGAGCAGTACTTC.

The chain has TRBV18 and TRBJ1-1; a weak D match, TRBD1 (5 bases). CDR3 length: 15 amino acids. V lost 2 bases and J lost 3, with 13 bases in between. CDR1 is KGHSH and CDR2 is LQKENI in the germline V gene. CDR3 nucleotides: TGTGCCAGCTCACCAGAGGGGAGGGGTCACACTGAAGCTTTCTTT. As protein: CASSPEGRGHTEAFF.